The clone carrying this TCR beta chain was found a few times. Its antigen is unknown. TCRdb re-called the 5' RACE reads through MiXCR, storing one row per CDR3 protein. Here the sample spans about 220,000 distinct CDR3 sequences, roughly 3% being singletons. This entry comes from a study of T cells after yellow fever vaccination. For the study at large: Fractions containing few cells were prepared with SMART-Seq v4 Ultra Low Input.

The V segment lost 2 bases and the J segment 8 bases; nucleotides outside the gene matches: 4. The CDR3 spans 14 residues. Per the germline V gene, CDR1 is MNHEY and CDR2 is SMNVEV (reference sequence). Study-wide results and limits: Bulk-population clonotypes that are abundant could appear as contaminants in FACS-sorted repertoires.

This TCR came from a man younger than 35 who received the YFV17D yellow fever vaccine. The genes are TRBV27 and TRBJ1-2, with 11 bases lining up with TRBD1. The material was CD4+ T cells sorted from PBMCs, obtained 10 days after the yellow fever booster vaccination. CDR3 nucleotides: TGTGCCAGCAGTTTAGAGGACAGGGGGCTGGGCTACACCTTC. The encoded protein is CASSLEDRGLGYTF.